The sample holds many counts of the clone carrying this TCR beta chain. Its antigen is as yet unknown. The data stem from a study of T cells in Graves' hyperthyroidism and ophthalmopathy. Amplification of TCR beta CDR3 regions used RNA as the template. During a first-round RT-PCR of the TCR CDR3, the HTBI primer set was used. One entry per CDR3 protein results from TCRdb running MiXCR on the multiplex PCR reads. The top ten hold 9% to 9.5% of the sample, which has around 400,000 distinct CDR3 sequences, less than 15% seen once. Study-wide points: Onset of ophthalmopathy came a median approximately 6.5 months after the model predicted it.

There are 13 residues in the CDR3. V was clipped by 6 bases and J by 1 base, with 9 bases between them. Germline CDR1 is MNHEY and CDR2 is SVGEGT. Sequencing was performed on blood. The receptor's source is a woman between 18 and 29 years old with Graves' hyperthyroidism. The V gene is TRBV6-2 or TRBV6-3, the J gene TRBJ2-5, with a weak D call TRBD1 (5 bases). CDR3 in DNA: TGTGCCAGCAGGGACACCCCCCAAGAGACCCAGTACTTC. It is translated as CASRDTPQETQYF.